The next 28 T cell receptor beta chains were all read from a single sample in a study of T cell changes during pregnancy in multiple sclerosis. Some clones are missing from TCRdb's copy, which holds only in-frame ones; the method was immunoSEQ multiplex PCR. The sample records 70,000 to 80,000 clones, around 94% being singletons. The sequenced sample was peripheral blood, obtained in the third trimester of pregnancy. All receptors derive from a female donor with multiple sclerosis, enrolled in a pregnancy study.

The genes are TRBV7-2 and TRBJ1-1; 10 nucleotides align to TRBD1. CDR1 is SGHTA, CDR2 FQGNSA, per germline. There are 15 residues in the CDR3. The junction had 14 bases not matched to a gene; V was cut back by 5 bases and J by 11 bases. The CDR3 DNA follows: TGTGCCAGCAGCATGACAGGGGGCGCCTATGACGCGGCTTTCTTT. Its protein is CASSMTGGAYDAAFF.

The chain is built from TRBV11-1 and TRBJ2-1, with D possibly matching TRBD1 (6 bases). In germline, CDR1 is SGHAT, CDR2 FQDESV (reference sequence). V was clipped by 0 bases and J by 5 bases, with 8 bases between them. The CDR3 covers 14 residues. The CDR3 is CASSLAGANNEQFF. The DNA for the CDR3 is TGTGCCAGCAGCTTAGCGGGGGCCAACAATGAGCAGTTCTTC. Full variable domain (outside the CDR3, taken from reference TRBV11-1 and TRBJ2-1): EAEVAQSPRYKITEKSQAVAFWCDPISGHATLYWYRQILGQGPELLVQFQDESVVDDSQLPKDRFSAERLKGVDSTLKIQPAELGDSAMYLCASSLAGANNEQFFGPGTRLTVL.

This clone was detected only once. The chain links TRBV15 to TRBJ1-4, with TRBD1 identical over 9 bases. Trimming at V came to 5 bases and at J to 7 bases, leaving 5 bases not matched to a gene. The CDR3 contains 14 residues. Germline-derived CDR1 and CDR2 are LNHNV and YYDKDF (reference sequence). For the CDR3, the DNA is TGTGCCACCAGCTCCCGGGACAGGGCTGAAAAACTGTTTTTT. It is translated as CATSSRDRAEKLFF.

The rearrangement links TRBV2 to TRBJ2-5, with 12 bases that match TRBD2. CDR3 length: 18 residues. Germline loops: CDR1 SNHLY, CDR2 FYNNEI. The V and J ends lost 0 bases and 9 bases, in that order; junction bases with no gene match: 14. CDR3 region: CASSEALLAGGSGGAQYF. CDR3 DNA sequence: TGTGCCAGCAGTGAAGCGCTACTAGCGGGGGGCTCCGGGGGGGCCCAGTACTTC.

The chain has TRBV27 and TRBJ1-2; 8 bases are a match to TRBD1. J lost 0 bases, V lost 1 base, and 1 base had no gene match. The CDR3 totals 15 residues. Germline V gene data show CDR1 as MNHEY and CDR2 as SMNVEV (reference sequence). CDR3 DNA: TGTGCCAGCAGTTTATGGGGACAGGCTAACTATGGCTACACCTTC. Translation: CASSLWGQANYGYTF.

The J gene is TRBJ1-2, the V gene TRBV10-2; the match to TRBD1 covers 9 bases. This CDR3 has 19 amino acids. J gave up 6 bases and V 2 bases, and 19 bases lay outside the gene matches. Germline V gene data show CDR1 as WSHSY and CDR2 as SAAADI. The CDR3, as DNA: TGCGCCAGCAGTGAGAGGACCGGGACAGGGTGGGAGCTATCGGATGGCTACACCTTC. Translation: CASSERTGTGWELSDGYTF.

V and J are TRBV29-1 and TRBJ2-3; D may be TRBD2 (7 bases). With 6 bases removed from V and 1 base from J, the gap between germline ends came to 17 bases. The V gene's germline CDR1 is SQVTM and CDR2 ANQGSEA. CDR3 length equals 15 residues. The CDR3 is CSVYERDIGTDTQYF. The CDR3 nucleotides read TGCAGCGTATACGAGCGGGACATTGGCACAGATACGCAGTATTTT.

This clone was recorded once. The V and J genes are TRBV4-3 and TRBJ1-2, with D maybe TRBD1 (5 bases). CDR3 length: 17 amino acids. The V end was cut by 0 bases, the J end by 2 bases, with 16 bases between. The V gene's germline CDR1 is LGHNA and CDR2 YSLEER. In DNA form, the CDR3 reads TGCGCCAGCAGCCAAGAGGGACTCTTCCGGGACAACTATGGCTACACCTTC. Residues: CASSQEGLFRDNYGYTF.

This chain connects TRBV27 to TRBJ2-2; D is ambiguous. The CDR3 runs to 12 residues. Germline CDR1 is MNHEY and CDR2 is SMNVEV (reference sequence). The V end lost 6 bases, the J end lost 6 bases, and 8 bases lay between the germline ends. CDR3 sequence reads: CASSLGPGELFF. The CDR3 nucleotides read TGTGCCAGCAGCTTGGGCCCCGGGGAGCTGTTTTTT.

A word on this clone: One junction end disagrees with the germline gene, perhaps due to a read error. This sequence joins TRBV19 and TRBJ2-3; TRBD1 agrees at 9 bases. The CDR3 is 13 residues long. Germline loops: CDR1 LNHDA, CDR2 SQIVND (reference sequence). The CDR3 nucleotides read TGTGCCAGTAGTACAGGAGGACAGGGGCCTTTAGGTTTT. Residues: CASSTGGQGPLGF.

Only one count was recorded for this clone. The rearrangement links TRBV6-1 to TRBJ1-1; tentative D call: TRBD1 (5 bases). Trimming took off 5 bases at V and 2 bases at J, with 15 bases between the two ends. The length of the CDR3 is 15 residues. CDR1 is MNHNS, CDR2 SASEGT, per germline. The CDR3 loop reads CASSPQGAANTEAFF. Written as DNA, the CDR3 is TGTGCCAGCAGTCCCCAGGGTGCAGCAAACACTGAAGCTTTCTTT.

The rearrangement links TRBV19 to TRBJ2-5; TRBD1 matches 9 bases. Germline V lookup: CDR1 LNHDA, CDR2 SQIVND (reference sequence). CDR3 length equals 16 residues. J lost 2 bases, V lost 2 bases, and 6 bases had no gene match. The CDR3 sequence: CASSISGQGPQETQYF. The CDR3 bases are TGTGCCAGTAGTATATCCGGACAGGGGCCACAAGAGACCCAGTACTTC.

About this clone itself: Other DNA variants within this sample encode the same CDR3. The chain couples TRBV7-2 to TRBJ1-1, with 7 bases that match TRBD1. The germline V gene has CDR1 SGHTA and CDR2 FQGNSA. V shed 2 bases, J shed 4 bases, and the junction held 1 base outside the gene matches. This CDR3 has 13 residues. CDR3: CASSLSGGTEAFF. CDR3 sequence (DNA): TGTGCCAGCAGCTTATCAGGGGGCACTGAAGCTTTCTTT. Filled out from reference TRBV7-2 and TRBJ1-1, the complete variable domain reads GAGVSQSPSNKVTEKGKDVELRCDPISGHTALYWYRQSLGQGLEFLIYFQGNSAPDKSGLPSDRFSAERTGGSVSTLTIQRTQQEDSAVYLCASSLSGGTEAFFGQGTRLTVV.

The chain joins TRBV18 to TRBJ1-1; a weak D match, TRBD1 (6 bases). The V gene's germline CDR1 is KGHSH and CDR2 LQKENI. V lost 4 bases to trimming and J lost 0 bases, with 15 bases between them. The CDR3 covers 16 residues. The CDR3 nucleotides are TGTGCCAGCTCACTTCGGGACATCCGACTGAACACTGAAGCTTTCTTT. Translation gives CASSLRDIRLNTEAFF. Combining the CDR3 with reference TRBV18 and TRBJ1-1 gives the whole variable domain NAGVMQNPRHLVRRRGQEARLRCSPMKGHSHVYWYRQLPEEGLKFMVYLQKENIIDESGMPKERFSAEFPKEGPSILRIQQVVRGDSAAYFCASSLRDIRLNTEAFFGQGTRLTVV.

This chain links TRBV11-2 with TRBJ1-6, with 8 bases that match TRBD1. The ends lost 6 bases at V and 6 bases at J; junction bases unmatched: 13. CDR3 length: 17 amino acids. Germline loops: CDR1 SGHAT, CDR2 FQNNGV. The DNA for the CDR3 is TGTGCCAGCAGACCAACTCGAAGAGACAGGGGTAATTCACCCCTCCACTTT. Encoded protein: CASRPTRRDRGNSPLHF.

The rearrangement links TRBV10-3 to TRBJ1-1, with D tentatively TRBD1 (5 bases). The V end lost 3 bases, the J end lost 6 bases, and 11 bases lay between the germline ends. This CDR3 contains 13 residues. CDR1 and CDR2 from the germline V gene are ENHRY and SYGVKD. CDR3 nucleotides: TGTGCCATCAGTGACAGCCCAGGGTCTGAAGCTTTCTTT. Translation: CAISDSPGSEAFF.

This chain joins TRBV2 and TRBJ1-5; D is perhaps TRBD1 (5 bases). Trimming pared 7 bases from V and 0 bases from J, leaving 19 bases between. Germline V gene lookup returns CDR1 SNHLY and CDR2 FYNNEI. The CDR3 extends over 17 amino acids. The CDR3: CASMVRVGDHSNQPQHF. As DNA, the CDR3 is TGTGCCAGCATGGTCAGGGTAGGAGACCATAGCAATCAGCCCCAGCATTTT.

The chain recombines TRBV25-1 with TRBJ1-1; no clear D. V was cut by 5 bases and J by 1 base, with 8 bases left in between. The CDR3 covers 13 residues. Germline CDR1 MGHDK, CDR2 SYGVNS. CDR3 sequence (DNA): TGTGCCAGCAGTTACGGGAAGAACACTGAAGCTTTCTTT. Translating it yields CASSYGKNTEAFF.

This rearrangement joins TRBV9 to TRBJ1-1; a possible D gene is TRBD1 (6 bases). Trimming removed 7 bases at V and 2 bases at J, with 12 bases between. The CDR3 is 13 residues long. CDR1 and CDR2 from the germline V gene are SGDLS and YYNGEE. CDR3 sequence reads: CASSGAPNTEAFF. For the CDR3, the DNA is TGTGCCAGCTCAGGGGCCCCTAACACTGAAGCTTTCTTT. The full variable domain, in which reference TRBV9 and TRBJ1-1 provide the parts outside the CDR3, is DSGVTQTPKHLITATGQRVTLRCSPRSGDLSVYWYQQSLDQGLQFLIQYYNGEERAKGNILERFSAQQFPDLHSELNLSSLELGDSALYFCASSGAPNTEAFFGQGTRLTVV.

The chain couples TRBV12-5 to TRBJ1-4, with a weak D call TRBD1 (5 bases). The CDR3 consists of 15 residues. Trimming took off 3 bases at V and 8 bases at J, with 16 bases between the two ends. Germline V gene data show CDR1 as LGHNT and CDR2 as FRNRAP. Here the CDR3 reads CASGFRGARQEKLFF. The CDR3 nucleotides read TGTGCTAGTGGTTTTAGGGGCGCTCGGCAGGAAAAACTGTTTTTT.

The chain has TRBV6-5 and TRBJ2-7; the D is unclear. V was shortened by 2 bases and J by 2 bases, with 10 bases between the two germline ends. The CDR3 runs to 14 residues. Looked up from germline, CDR1 is MNHEY and CDR2 is SVGAGI. CDR3 loop: CASSYRPLAYEQYF. The CDR3 nucleotides read TGTGCCAGCAGTTACCGCCCGCTAGCCTACGAGCAGTACTTC.

The rearrangement joins TRBV27 to TRBJ1-2, with D unresolved. Germline lookup yields CDR1 MNHEY and CDR2 SMNVEV (reference sequence). With 0 bases removed from V and 6 bases from J, the gap between germline ends came to 20 bases. The CDR3 runs to 17 residues. As DNA, the CDR3 is TGTGCCAGCAGTTTATCGAGGGAAGCTTCGTTTCGGGATGGCTACACCTTC. Protein: CASSLSREASFRDGYTF.

This rearrangement joins TRBV6-6 to TRBJ1-5; 9 bases are shared with TRBD1. The J segment lost 5 bases and the V segment lost 2 bases, leaving 4 bases of the junction unmatched. CDR1 is MNHNY, CDR2 SVGAGI, per germline (reference sequence). There are 15 residues in the CDR3. CDR3 nucleotides: TGTGCCAGCAGTTACATGCACAGGGGGCATCAGCCCCAGCATTTT. Residues: CASSYMHRGHQPQHF.

The chain recombines TRBV11-2 with TRBJ1-1, with D perhaps matching TRBD1 (5 bases). Between the trimmed V and J ends, which lost 1 base and 11 bases, there was a span of 11 bases. This CDR3 is built from 12 residues. The V gene's germline CDR1 is SGHAT and CDR2 FQNNGV. Here the CDR3 reads CASSLVQGSAFF. In nucleotides, the CDR3 is TGTGCCAGCAGCTTAGTGCAGGGCTCGGCTTTCTTT.

The chain couples TRBV19 to TRBJ2-3; a weak D match, TRBD2 (7 bases). V was shortened by 8 bases and J by 6 bases, with 24 bases between the two germline ends. Germline CDR1 is LNHDA and CDR2 is SQIVND (reference sequence). This CDR3 has 16 residues. Here the CDR3 reads CASHHLAGGGLDTQYF. The CDR3 DNA sequence: TGTGCCAGTCACCACCTAGCTGGGGGGGGGCTTGATACGCAGTATTTT. The entire variable domain, with the rest obtained from reference TRBV19 and TRBJ2-3, is as follows: DGGITQSPKYLFRKEGQNVTLSCEQNLNHDAMYWYRQDPGQGLRLIYYSQIVNDFQKGDIAEGYSVSREKKESFPLTVTSAQKNPTAFYLCASHHLAGGGLDTQYFGPGTRLTVL.

The chain's CDR3 is CASSLGTAINTGELFF. In nucleotides, the CDR3 is TGTGCCAGCAGCTTGGGGACAGCCATTAACACCGGGGAGCTGTTTTTT. The chain recombines TRBV5-6 with TRBJ2-2; possible D gene TRBD1, 6 bases. CDR1 is SGHDT and CDR2 is YYEEEE in the germline V gene. The CDR3 sequence is 16 residues long. V was clipped by 0 bases and J by 2 bases, with 11 bases between them.

The chain employs TRBV30 and TRBJ1-1; D call uncertain. The V end was cut by 4 bases, the J end by 1 base, with 10 bases between. The CDR3 spans 13 residues. Germline CDR1 GTSNPN, CDR2 SVGIG (reference sequence). The CDR3 protein is CAWKEQGNTEAFF. The CDR3 DNA follows: TGTGCCTGGAAGGAGCAAGGGAACACTGAAGCTTTCTTT.

This chain links TRBV5-1 with TRBJ2-1; 13 nucleotides align to TRBD2. The V and J ends lost 4 bases and 10 bases, in that order; junction bases with no gene match: 2. CDR1 and CDR2 (germline): SGHRS, YFSETQ. There are 13 residues in the CDR3. CDR3: CASSEGLAGEQFF. CDR3 in DNA: TGCGCCAGCAGCGAGGGACTAGCGGGGGAGCAGTTCTTC.